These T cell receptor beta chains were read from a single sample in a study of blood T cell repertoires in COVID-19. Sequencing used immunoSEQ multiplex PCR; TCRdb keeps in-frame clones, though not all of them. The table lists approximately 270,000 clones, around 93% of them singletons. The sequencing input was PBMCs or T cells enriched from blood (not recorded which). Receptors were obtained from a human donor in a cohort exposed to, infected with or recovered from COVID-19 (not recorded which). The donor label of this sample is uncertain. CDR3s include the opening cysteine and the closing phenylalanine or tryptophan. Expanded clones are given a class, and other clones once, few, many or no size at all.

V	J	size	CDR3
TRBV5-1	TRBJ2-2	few	CASSLHTSVPGELFF
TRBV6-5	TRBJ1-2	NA	CASSYSVTGDYGYTF
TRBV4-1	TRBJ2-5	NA	CASSQEGKTWETQYF
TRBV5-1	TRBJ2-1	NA	CASSLVSGAYDEQFF
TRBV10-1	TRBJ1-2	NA	CASGDGGGPLNYGYTF
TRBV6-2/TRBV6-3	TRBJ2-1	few	CASSYYPTLANHNEQFF
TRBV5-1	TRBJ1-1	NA	CASSLDRANTEAFF
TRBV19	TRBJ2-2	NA	CASTDTPNTGELFF
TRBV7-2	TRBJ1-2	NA	CASSLNREGYGYTF
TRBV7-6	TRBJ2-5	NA	CASSTAGTGFRETQYF
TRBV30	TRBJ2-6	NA	CAWSVSQGAAGANVLTF
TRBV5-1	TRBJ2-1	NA	CASSLGGEDHYNEQFF
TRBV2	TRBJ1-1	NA	CASIDRAAEAFF
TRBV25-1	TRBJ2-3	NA	CASTFSTDTQYF
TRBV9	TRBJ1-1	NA	CASSDDRGATEAFF
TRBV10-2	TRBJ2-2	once	CASSERPGPRPRGELFF
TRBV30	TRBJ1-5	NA	CAWSGTAINQPQHF
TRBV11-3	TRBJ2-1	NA	CASSLTTSPSGNEQFF
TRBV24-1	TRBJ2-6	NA	CATSGAGSSGANVLTF
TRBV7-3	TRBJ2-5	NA	CASSPGDGSPQETQYF
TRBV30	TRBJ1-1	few	CAWCPWGGNTEAFF
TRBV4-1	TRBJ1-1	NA	CASSPWTGGGNTEAFF